Below are 22 T cell receptor beta chains sequenced from a single sample in a study of CD8 T cells in ankylosing spondylitis. TCRdb ran MiXCR on the 5' RACE reads and lists one entry per CDR3 protein. The sample records approximately 260,000 distinct CDR3 sequences, 15% to 20% being singletons. Sequenced: blood, either unsorted or a sorted T cell fraction (not recorded which). These receptors were obtained from a male donor with ankylosing spondylitis or in good health (not recorded which).

A remark on this clonotype: A much larger clone lies a single base off, so this may be a read error. The chain uses TRBV7-3 and TRBJ2-3; 7 bases are shared with TRBD1. Unmatched junction bases numbered 1, after V lost 3 bases and J lost 1 base. The CDR3 has 14 residues. Germline V gene data show CDR1 as SGHTA and CDR2 as FQGTGA. CDR3 protein: CASSFGTGTDTQYF. CDR3 sequence (DNA): TGTGCCAGCAGCTTTGGGACAGGCACAGATACGCAGTATTTT.

This clonotype was found many times. This sequence joins TRBV12-5 and TRBJ2-1; 9 bases line up with TRBD2. Germline V CDR1 and CDR2: LGHNT, FRNRAP. This CDR3 comprises 15 residues. V gave up 1 base and J gave up 8 bases; unmatched junction bases: 6. CDR3 nucleotides: TGTGCTAGTGGTTTGGGTCTAGCGGGAAGAGATGAGCAGTTCTTC. Translation: CASGLGLAGRDEQFF.

A single count supports this clonotype. This sequence joins TRBV9 and TRBJ2-1, with TRBD2 matching 8 bases. V lost 4 bases to trimming and J lost 8 bases; unmatched junction nucleotides: 8. Per the germline V gene, CDR1 is SGDLS and CDR2 is YYNGEE. The CDR3 length is 14 residues. This CDR3 is CASSPASGSYEQFF. The CDR3 DNA is TGTGCCAGCAGCCCTGCGAGCGGGAGCTATGAGCAGTTCTTC.

CDR3 in amino acids: CASSQGPIGRINYGYTF. The CDR3 DNA is TGTGCCAGCAGCCAAGGTCCAATCGGACGGATTAACTATGGCTACACCTTC. V gene TRBV3-1 combines with J gene TRBJ1-2; D not certain. CDR3 size: 17 residues. The V gene's germline CDR1 is LGHDT and CDR2 YNNKEL (reference sequence). The V end lost 1 base, the J end lost 1 base, and 16 bases lay between the germline ends.

V gene TRBV12-3 or TRBV12-4 combines with J gene TRBJ2-1, with TRBD2 matching over 10 bases. CDR3 length: 16 amino acids. The ends lost 3 bases at V and 1 base at J; junction bases unmatched: 3. CDR3 in DNA: TGTGCCAGCAGTTTGACTAGCGGGTTATCCTACAATGAGCAGTTCTTC. Amino acids: CASSLTSGLSYNEQFF.

This rearrangement joins TRBV29-1 to TRBJ2-3; possible D gene TRBD2, 5 bases. Germline loops: CDR1 SQVTM, CDR2 ANQGSEA. The germline V and J ends were trimmed by 4 bases and 2 bases, with 13 bases remaining between them. The CDR3 sequence is 14 residues long. The CDR3 DNA is TGCAGCGTTGGGAGAGCGGAATCCACAGATACGCAGTATTTT. This codes for CSVGRAESTDTQYF.

The chain joins TRBV29-1 to TRBJ2-2; D ambiguous. Germline CDR1 reads SQVTM; CDR2 reads ANQGSEA. Trimming shortened V by 7 bases and J by 0 bases, and 9 bases separated the two germline ends. The CDR3 sequence is 13 residues long. The DNA for the CDR3 is TGCAGCGGTACCCACGCGAACACCGGGGAGCTGTTTTTT. It is translated as CSGTHANTGELFF.

V is TRBV5-5 and J is TRBJ2-2; D may be TRBD1 or TRBD2 (6 bases each). Germline assignment: CDR1 SGHKS and CDR2 YYEKEE (reference sequence). Trimming removed 4 bases from V and 6 bases from J, with 25 bases in between. This CDR3 has 18 residues. The CDR3 coding sequence is TGTGCCAGCAGCATACGCACTTCGGGGGCGGATTTGGCCGGGGAGCTGTTTTTT. This encodes CASSIRTSGADLAGELFF.

J is TRBJ2-1 and V is TRBV4-2, with D perhaps assigned TRBD1 or TRBD2 (6 bases each). The germline V gene encodes CDR1 LGHNA and CDR2 YNFKEQ. The CDR3 consists of 14 residues. Deletions cut 0 bases from V and 8 bases from J, with 11 bases between. This chain's CDR3 is CASSQEPGADEQFF. CDR3 sequence (DNA): TGTGCCAGCAGCCAAGAGCCGGGGGCCGATGAGCAGTTCTTC.

This chain connects TRBV7-6 to TRBJ2-3, with TRBD1 matching over 8 bases. Germline V gives CDR1 SGHVS, CDR2 FNYEAQ. V shed 5 bases and J 3 bases; nucleotides not matched to a gene: 10. The CDR3 consists of 16 residues. The CDR3 DNA reads TGTGCCAGCAGCCCCTGGACAGGGAGTGGAACAGATACGCAGTATTTT. Amino acid sequence: CASSPWTGSGTDTQYF.

The chain combines TRBV5-6 with TRBJ2-1, with D possibly matching TRBD2 (6 bases). Trimming removed 2 bases at V and 6 bases at J, with 15 bases between. The CDR3 is 15 residues long. CDR1 is SGHDT and CDR2 is YYEEEE in the germline V gene. CDR3: CASSLLDGSVNEQFF. CDR3 bases: TGTGCCAGCAGCTTACTTGACGGGAGTGTCAATGAGCAGTTCTTC.

The V gene is TRBV9, the J gene TRBJ2-7; tentative D call: TRBD1 (5 bases). CDR3 length equals 15 residues. Germline V gene lookup returns CDR1 SGDLS and CDR2 YYNGEE. V lost 1 base to trimming and J lost 5 bases, with 16 bases between them. This CDR3 is CASSVSGYVRDEQYF. CDR3 nucleotides: TGTGCCAGCAGCGTATCAGGGTATGTTCGGGACGAGCAGTACTTC.

This clonotype was counted a few times. V and J are TRBV12-3 or TRBV12-4 and TRBJ1-2; 9 bases are a match to TRBD1. After removal of 6 bases from V and 4 bases from J, the junction contained 15 bases not matched to a gene. The CDR3 loop spans 17 amino acids. CDR3 DNA: TGTGCCAGCAGCCCGGGCGGGGGACAGGGCGAGGCCTATGGCTACACCTTC. Translation gives CASSPGGGQGEAYGYTF.

The rearrangement uses TRBV28 and TRBJ2-7; D may correspond to TRBD1 or TRBD2 (5 bases each). V lost 3 bases, J lost 2 bases, and 14 bases lay in between. The V gene's germline CDR1 is MDHEN and CDR2 SYDVKM. The length of the CDR3 is 15 residues. The CDR3 region has the DNA TGTGCCAGCAGTTTTGACCTGGGGACGGCCTACGAGCAGTACTTC. Protein product: CASSFDLGTAYEQYF.

The chain has TRBV4-3 and TRBJ1-3, with a tentative D call TRBD1 (5 bases). Trimming removed 3 bases from V and 4 bases from J, with 10 bases in between. CDR1 is LGHNA, CDR2 YSLEER, per germline. The CDR3 runs to 14 residues. CDR3 amino acids: CASSQRGEGNTIYF. Here the CDR3 DNA reads TGCGCCAGCAGCCAGAGGGGAGAAGGAAACACCATATATTTT.

In its sample, this clonotype was seen a few times. The chain couples TRBV20-1 to TRBJ2-1; D may be TRBD2 (5 bases). V was trimmed by 3 bases and J by 4 bases, leaving 16 bases between them. The CDR3 extends over 15 amino acids. From germline, CDR1 is DFQATT and CDR2 SNEGSKA (reference sequence). The CDR3 sequence: CSASRGEPFYNEQFF. The CDR3 DNA sequence: TGCAGTGCTAGCCGGGGAGAACCCTTTTACAATGAGCAGTTCTTC.

Concerning this clonotype itself: Compared with germline, one end of the junction differs, possibly owing to a read error. The chain uses TRBV9 and TRBJ2-3; no firm D call. Germline lookup yields CDR1 SGDLS and CDR2 YYNGEE. The CDR3 is made up of 14 amino acids. The CDR3 DNA follows: TGTGCCGGCAGCGTAGTGTCGGGCGCAGATACGCAGTATTTT. Its translation: CAGSVVSGADTQYF. The entire variable domain, with the rest obtained from reference TRBV9 and TRBJ2-3, is as follows: DSGVTQTPKHLITATGQRVTLRCSPRSGDLSVYWYQQSLDQGLQFLIQYYNGEERAKGNILERFSAQQFPDLHSELNLSSLELGDSALYFCAGSVVSGADTQYFGPGTRLTVL.

This clonotype was observed a handful of times. V gene TRBV2 combines with J gene TRBJ2-7, with D tentatively TRBD1 (5 bases). This CDR3 contains 13 residues. With 8 bases removed from V and 4 bases from J, the gap between germline ends came to 15 bases. Germline V gene sequence: CDR1 SNHLY, CDR2 FYNNEI. The CDR3 nucleotides are TGTGCCAGCGGTCGGCAGGGAACTTACGAGCAGTACTTC. It yields the protein CASGRQGTYEQYF.

The V gene is TRBV4-2, the J gene TRBJ2-5; 9 bases map to TRBD2. V lost 3 bases and J lost 1; bases outside the gene matches: 3. Germline-derived CDR1 and CDR2 are LGHNA and YNFKEQ. This CDR3 has 15 residues. The CDR3 coding sequence is TGTGCCAGCAGCCACGTTAGCGGGAGCCAAGAGACCCAGTACTTC. Translation: CASSHVSGSQETQYF.

In its sample, this clonotype was seen a few times. The J gene is TRBJ2-7, the V gene TRBV12-3 or TRBV12-4; 9 nucleotides line up with TRBD1. CDR3 size: 14 residues. Trimming cost V 6 bases and J 4 bases; bases outside gene matches: 7. The CDR3 region has the DNA TGTGCCAGCAGCCCGCACGACAGGGGGTACGAGCAGTACTTC. It yields the protein CASSPHDRGYEQYF.

The V and J genes are TRBV10-3 and TRBJ1-1; tentative D call: TRBD1 (5 bases). The CDR3 is 14 residues long. Trimming took 8 bases from V and 4 from J, leaving 17 bases between them. Germline CDR1 reads ENHRY; CDR2 reads SYGVKD. The CDR3 bases are TGTGCCATCGGAACAGATAATGGGGGCACTGAAGCTTTCTTT. Protein: CAIGTDNGGTEAFF.

This clonotype was observed a handful of times. This sequence joins TRBV27 and TRBJ2-5; possibly TRBD1 for D (6 bases). The CDR3 totals 17 residues. V was trimmed by 1 base and J by 1 base, leaving 16 bases between them. Germline CDR1 is MNHEY and CDR2 is SMNVEV (reference sequence). This CDR3 is CASSLWSGRGSQETQYF. The CDR3 DNA follows: TGTGCCAGCAGTTTATGGTCAGGAAGGGGGTCCCAAGAGACCCAGTACTTC.